A few counts support the clone carrying this TCR beta chain. Study processing details: Amplification with reference gene primers provided the estimates of nucleated cell counts. TCRdb's table, derived via immunoSEQ multiplex PCR, lists solely in-frame clones and lacks some. V, J and clone size are taken as reported in that table, and D and trimming were inferred from the DNA itself. The sample lists over 30,000 clones, about 88% seen once, with about 61% in the top ten. The data stem from a study of blood T cell repertoires in COVID-19. Whole-study context: Nucleic acid was either cDNA or gDNA, and it came from T cells, B-cell-depleted T cells, or PBMCs.

The CDR3 has 14 residues. After removal of 3 bases from V and 9 bases from J, the junction contained 7 bases not matched to a gene. Per the germline V gene, CDR1 is KGHDR and CDR2 is SFDVKD. V and J are TRBV24-1 and TRBJ1-5, with 7 nucleotides matching TRBD1. This TCR was recovered from a man aged 65-85 years with acute or convalescent COVID-19. Material: peripheral blood. The CDR3 nucleotides read TGTGCCACCAGTGATGGGGACAGTGGTAGGCCCCAGCATTTT. It specifies CATSDGDSGRPQHF.